The rows below give T cell receptor beta chains drawn from one sample of a study of CD8 T cells in Susac syndrome. Each CDR3 protein gets one entry after TCRdb re-called the immunoSEQ multiplex PCR reads with MiXCR. The sample carries around 130,000 distinct CDR3 sequences, over 75% recorded once. Sequenced input: CD8+ T cells from PBMCs. The receptors originated from a human donor with multiple sclerosis. CDR3s include the opening cysteine and the closing phenylalanine or tryptophan. Each record gives: V gene, J gene, D gene, clone size, CDR3 DNA, CDR3 protein. A D gene is named only where the DNA matches it firmly. The size entry is marked missing in some rows and otherwise reads once, few, many or a size class.

>TRBV6-5|TRBJ1-1|-|-
TGTGCCAGCAGCCAATGGGGAATTGAAGCTTTCTTT
CASSQWGIEAFF
>TRBV7-8|TRBJ2-3|-|few
TGTGCCAGCAGCTTAGTAACTGCAGATACGCAGTATTTT
CASSLVTADTQYF
>TRBV20-1|TRBJ2-7|TRBD1|-
TGCAGTGCCATTGGACAGGCCTCCTACGAGCAGTACTTC
CSAIGQASYEQYF
>TRBV4-1|TRBJ2-1|-|-
TGCGCCAGCAGCCAAGTCCCGGATAACAATGAGCAGTTCTTC
CASSQVPDNNEQFF
>TRBV3-1|TRBJ1-1|TRBD1|-
TGTGCCAGCAGCCTGCGGACAGGGTCGGGTATGAACACTGAAGCTTTCTTT
CASSLRTGSGMNTEAFF
>TRBV12-3/TRBV12-4|TRBJ1-5|-|once
TGTGCCAGCAGTTATCAGGGGAATCAGCCCCAGCATTTT
CASSYQGNQPQHF
>TRBV11-1|TRBJ2-2|-|few
TGTGCCAGCAGCTCGGACCTGGACCGGGCGACCGGTACGAACACCGGGGAGCTGTTTTTT
CASSSDLDRATGTNTGELFF
>TRBV6-1|TRBJ2-7|TRBD1|few
TGTGCCAGTACTATGACAGGGTGGGACGAGCAGTACTTC
CASTMTGWDEQYF
>TRBV4-1|TRBJ1-2|-|few
TGCGCCAGCAGCCAAGTGGGGGAGGCGGATGGCTACACCTTC
CASSQVGEADGYTF
>TRBV11-2|TRBJ2-5|TRBD1|-
TGTGCCAGCAAAGTTACACAGGGGTTCCAAGAGACCCAGTACTTC
CASKVTQGFQETQYF
>TRBV15|TRBJ1-1|-|-
TGTGCCACCAGCACAACCGGGACCACGGGAGCTTTCTTT
CATSTTGTTGAFF
>TRBV7-9|TRBJ2-1|TRBD2|once
TGTGCCAGCAGCTTGGGACTAGCGGAGTTCTTC
CASSLGLAEFF
>TRBV5-5|TRBJ1-1|-|-
TGTGCCAGCAGCTTGGGGATAACCACTGAAGCTTTCTTT
CASSLGITTEAFF
>TRBV10-2|TRBJ2-7|-|-
TGCGCCAGCAGTGAAGACGGACCCCCCTCGTTCTACGAGCAGTACTTC
CASSEDGPPSFYEQYF
>TRBV6-5|TRBJ2-5|-|-
TGTGCCAGCAGTTACTCGGGGGGCCCCAGGGAGACCCAGTACTTC
CASSYSGGPRETQYF
>TRBV4-1|TRBJ2-7|-|-
TGCGCCAGCAGCCAAGACAGGGCCTCCTCCTACGAGCAGTACTTC
CASSQDRASSYEQYF
>TRBV10-3|TRBJ2-7|-|-
TGTGCCATCATCCAAGACAGACTCAACTACGAGCAGTACTTC
CAIIQDRLNYEQYF
>TRBV4-1|TRBJ1-2|TRBD1|-
TGCGCCACCGGAGTCGCAGGGGGTAAGGATAGTGGCTACACCTTC
CATGVAGGKDSGYTF
>TRBV7-2|TRBJ2-1|-|once
TGTGCCAGCAGCTTTGCCTTAGCGGACTTCTACAATGAGCAGTTCTTC
CASSFALADFYNEQFF
>TRBV7-9|TRBJ2-1|TRBD2|few
TGTGCCAGCGGGGCGGGGGTTGATGAGCAGTTCTTC
CASGAGVDEQFF
>TRBV19|TRBJ1-1|-|-
TGTGCCAGCTTGGGATACACTGAAGCTTTCTTT
CASLGYTEAFF
>TRBV19|TRBJ2-1|TRBD2|-
TGTGCCAGTAGTAAGCGGGGCTCCTACAATGAGCAGTTCTTC
CASSKRGSYNEQFF
>TRBV12-3/TRBV12-4|TRBJ1-5|-|-
TGTGCCAGCAACTTGGGGGAAAGCAATCAGCCCCAGCATTTT
CASNLGESNQPQHF
>TRBV5-4|TRBJ2-1|TRBD1|-
TGTGCCAGCACCCTACCGGGACAGGGAGTCAATGAGCAGTTCTTC
CASTLPGQGVNEQFF
>TRBV7-9|TRBJ2-2|-|-
TGTGCCAGCAGCTTAATACAGAACACCGGGGAGCTGTTTTTT
CASSLIQNTGELFF
>TRBV2|TRBJ2-2|-|-
TGTGCCAGCATTGGGCAGGGGCTGCACGGGGAGCTGTTTTTT
CASIGQGLHGELFF
>TRBV27|TRBJ2-1|-|-
TGTGCCAGCAGTTTAGGCCGCACAGCTAATGAGCAGTTCTTC
CASSLGRTANEQFF
>TRBV4-1|TRBJ2-3|-|-
TGCGCCAGCAGCCATCGCACAGATACGCAGTATTTT
CASSHRTDTQYF
>TRBV27|TRBJ2-1|-|-
TGTGCCAGCAGTTCCTATGCGGGGGCTGACTACAATGAGCAGTTCTTC
CASSSYAGADYNEQFF
>TRBV12-3/TRBV12-4|TRBJ2-6|-|-
TGTGCCAGCACCTGGGGCTCCGGGGCCAACGTCCTGACTTTC
CASTWGSGANVLTF
>TRBV3-1|TRBJ2-6|TRBD1|-
TGTGCCTTTCACTATGCGGACAGGGATGCTGGGGCCAACGTCCTGACTTTC
CAFHYADRDAGANVLTF
>TRBV3-1|TRBJ2-1|TRBD1|-
TGTGCCAGCAGCCGGAGACAGGGGAGAGAGCAGTTCTTC
CASSRRQGREQFF
>TRBV6-5|TRBJ2-2|-|-
TGTGCCAGCAGTTATTTTAACACCGGGGAGCTGTTTTTT
CASSYFNTGELFF
>TRBV14|TRBJ2-3|-|-
TGTGCCAGCAGCCCCTGGAGCGGAGGGGTCCCGGATACGCAGTATTTT
CASSPWSGGVPDTQYF
>TRBV12-3/TRBV12-4|TRBJ2-7|-|-
TGTGCCAGCAGTTTGGTCAGTACCTACGAGCAGTACTTC
CASSLVSTYEQYF
>TRBV28|TRBJ1-2|TRBD1|-
TGTGCCAGCAGGAACGGACAGGGGCTGGATAAATATGGCTACACCTTC
CASRNGQGLDKYGYTF
>TRBV7-2|TRBJ1-1|-|few
TGTGCCAGCAGCTTCCGGGGGAAGAACACTGAAGCTTTCTTT
CASSFRGKNTEAFF
>TRBV12-3/TRBV12-4|TRBJ2-1|-|once
TGTGCCAGCAGTTTTATAAGCAATGAGCAGTTCTTC
CASSFISNEQFF
>TRBV7-9|TRBJ2-3|-|-
TGTGCCAGCAGCTCCCAAGGACTGGCAGGTCCGGATACGCAGTATTTT
CASSSQGLAGPDTQYF
>TRBV7-9|TRBJ2-2|TRBD2|few
TGTGCCAGCAGCTCTAGCGGGACCGGGGAGCTGTTTTTT
CASSSSGTGELFF
>TRBV20-1|TRBJ2-2|TRBD2|-
TGCAGTGCTAGTCGAACCGGGACTAGAAGCGCCGGGGAGCTGTTTTTT
CSASRTGTRSAGELFF
>TRBV7-9|TRBJ2-3|-|-
TGTGCCAGCAGCTCCCCGGCGTCGGGGAGCACAGATACGCAGTATTTT
CASSSPASGSTDTQYF
>TRBV27|TRBJ2-5|-|-
TGTGCCAGCAGTTTATCGGGGGCGATAGAGACCCAGTACTTC
CASSLSGAIETQYF
>TRBV20-1|TRBJ2-1|-|-
TGCAGTGCTAGAGATCTTGGACAGCTCTACAATGAGCAGTTCTTC
CSARDLGQLYNEQFF
>TRBV27|TRBJ2-7|-|-
TGTGCCAGCAGCCCCATAGGCAGCTACTACGAGCAGTACTTC
CASSPIGSYYEQYF
>TRBV7-2|TRBJ1-2|TRBD1|-
TGTGCCAGCAGCTTAGTACAGGGGTTTTATGGCTACACCTTC
CASSLVQGFYGYTF
>TRBV4-1|TRBJ2-1|-|-
TGCGCCAGCAGCCAATACGTGGGACTCGACAATGAGCAGTTCTTC
CASSQYVGLDNEQFF
>TRBV25-1|TRBJ1-3|-|-
TGTGCCAGCAGTGAATCAGCAATCTCTGGAAACACCATATATTTT
CASSESAISGNTIYF
>TRBV4-2|TRBJ2-3|-|few
TGTGCCAGCAGCCAAGACGCCACAGATACGCAGTATTTT
CASSQDATDTQYF
>TRBV6-4|TRBJ1-5|-|-
TGTGCCAGCAGGCCCTTCGATAACAGGGATCTAGTTAGCAATCAGCCCCAGCATTTT
CASRPFDNRDLVSNQPQHF
>TRBV7-2|TRBJ2-5|-|-
TGTGCCAGCAGCTTAGAACGTCCAGGACTCCTGCGGACGGAGACCCAGTACTTC
CASSLERPGLLRTETQYF